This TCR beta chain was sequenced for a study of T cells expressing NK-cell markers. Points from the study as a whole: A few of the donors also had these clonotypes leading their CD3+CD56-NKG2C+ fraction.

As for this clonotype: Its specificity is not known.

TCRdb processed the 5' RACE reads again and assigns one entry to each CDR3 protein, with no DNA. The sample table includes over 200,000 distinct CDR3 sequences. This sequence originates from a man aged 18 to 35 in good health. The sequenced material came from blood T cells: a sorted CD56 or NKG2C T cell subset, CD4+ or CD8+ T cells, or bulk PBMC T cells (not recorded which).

The CDR3 sequence is CASSDRTGGFNEQFF. The J gene is TRBJ2-1, the V gene TRBV6-1; TCRdb names TRBD1, which stays unverified in the absence of DNA. The CDR3 sequence is 15 residues long. CDR1 and CDR2 from the germline V gene are MNHNS and SASEGT.